This T cell receptor (beta chain) was identified in a study of T cell clonotyping in hematopoietic cell transplantation (dated by TCRdb to the early 2020s). For the study in its entirety: The study collected 130 or so blood samples from 30 to 40 consecutive transplant recipients and their related donors. Recruitment of patients ran from 2015 to early 2017, and follow-up continued until late 2020 or until death. Overall results and qualifications from the work: Sample size was limited, and cells were not sorted, so CD4 and CD8 repertoire contributions could not be separated. Overlap with donor repertoires was found for only a small fraction of recipient repertoires, with over 95% found to appear de novo at the given depth. Donor and pretransplant recipient Inverse Simpson Index values predicted broader posttransplant TCR repertoire diversity. After transplant, TCR diversity in recipients dropped, and pathologically expanded clonotypes increased progressively from day 30 to day 180.

V loses 6 bases, J loses 0 bases, and the germline ends lie 3 bases apart. The CDR3 spans 11 residues, from the cysteine through the phenylalanine. Just CDR3 DNA is preserved here, 33 bases in frame from base 1. The germline V gene encodes CDR1 SGHDN and CDR2 FVKESK. For TCR beta sequencing, blood samples came from the related transplant donors. Nuclei Lysis Solution was used to extract genomic DNA from fresh or cryopreserved unfractionated peripheral blood mononuclear cells. The immunoSEQ assay, a bias-controlled multiplex PCR using V- and J-specific primers, was used to amplify TCR beta CDR3 regions from genomic DNA. A second PCR step added a proprietary barcode and Illumina adapter sequences to the CDR3 amplicons. An Illumina MiSeq instrument was used to sequence the CDR3 libraries. Per the original workflow: Export and quality control were handled in immunoSEQ Analyzer 3.0, while downstream analyses relied on R Bioconductor and Immunarch. Only productive rearrangements within the normalized downsampled data set were used in the calculation of repertoire metrics. Clonotypes larger than 5 templates in the normalized cohort were defined as pathologically expanded. Repertoire diversity was measured with the Inverse Simpson Index. The non-normalized data set was used for CMV-specificity analyses so that all clonotypes could be captured. The clones in this table, taken by TCRdb from immuneACCESS, are in-frame only. Not every clone is retained; where verified, under half of the shortfall comes from an unresolved V gene, and the cause of the rest is unknown. V, J and clone size derive from that table, while D and trimming were established from the DNA sequence. Within this sample are more than 55,000 clones, with around 94% of them counted one time only. The ten largest clones take up approximately 1.5% of the sample.

A remark on this clone: The antigen it binds to is not known. The record has no base qualities; no much larger clone is one base away.

The V and J segments used are TRBV14 and TRBJ2-7, with the D gene not clear enough to name. The receptor was derived from a man aged 45-65 years in good health. Some clones in this sample may be carry-over from other donors' samples. Sequencing was carried out using peripheral blood mononuclear cells. The DNA sequence is as follows: TGTGCCAGCAGGGACTCCTACGAGCAGTACTTC. Protein translation: CASRDSYEQYF.